This T cell receptor beta chain was captured by sequencing in a study of blood T cell repertoires in COVID-19 (dated by TCRdb to 2020 to 2021). For the wider study: Samples from collaborators originated in the United States, Italy and Spain and spanned both the acute and convalescent phases of COVID-19. The material from the prospective study consisted of cDNA or gDNA derived from T cells, B-cell-depleted T cells, or PBMCs. Deeply sampled blood TCRbeta repertoires from subjects exposed to, actively infected with, or recovered from COVID-19 were included in the dataset. A freely available public database, intended as a resource for researchers studying the immune response to SARS-CoV-2, is where the repertoires were released. Samples were obtained from the ongoing ImmuneRACE study (first 160 participants) and from approximately 1,200 subjects provided by 6 global collaborators. Sample metadata almost always included a de-identified subject ID, COVID-19 status, age in years and sex. Where HLA class I and class II types were available, the types were taken from metadata supplied by the sample provider, not from assay-based typing. The research as a whole found: How much clinical and demographic metadata was included differed by source and by participant, and the metadata was provided uncurated.

Whole blood was collected in K2EDTA tubes by collaborating institutions according to the institutions' own protocols. Collaborator samples were shipped for TCRbeta analysis as frozen whole blood, isolated PBMCs, or DNA extracted from either sample type. From the cysteine through the phenylalanine, the CDR3 covers 16 amino acids. This entry keeps only the CDR3 DNA: 48 bases, framed from base 1. Looking up the germline V gene yields CDR1 KGHSH and CDR2 LQKENI. Trimmed from V: 6 bases; trimmed from J: 4 bases; junction bases lacking a gene match: 13. The immunoSEQ Assay, a bias-controlled multiplex PCR, was used to amplify TCRbeta CDR3 regions from genomic DNA. As for how the authors treated the data: Within the assay, amplification of reference gene primers was used to estimate how many nucleated cells each sample contained. Sequence reads were collapsed and filtered to measure the absolute abundance of every unique TCRbeta CDR3 rearrangement. For each sample, productive Simpson clonality was calculated by taking the square root of Simpson's diversity index across productive rearrangements. The clones in this table, taken by TCRdb from immuneACCESS, are in-frame only. Not every clone is retained; where verified, under half of the shortfall comes from an unresolved V gene, and the cause of the rest is unknown. D and trimming were read from the DNA, whereas the V and J calls and clone size are those reported in that table. Within this sample are some 16,000 clones, with around nine tenths of them counted one time only. Approximately 14% of the sample comes from the top ten.

As for this clone: What antigen it recognizes has not been identified. No quality values exist for individual bases; no much larger clone is one base distant.

The specimen sequenced was peripheral blood. The rearranged chain carries TRBV18 and TRBJ1-2; 8 bases in the junction line up with TRBD1. The sequence derives from a human donor in a cohort sampled during active COVID-19. The CDR3 here reads CASSLTSDRGGYGYTF. Read as DNA, the sequence is TGTGCCAGCTCCCTCACTTCCGACAGGGGAGGCTATGGCTACACCTTC.